These 4 T cell receptor beta chains were all obtained from the same sample, sequenced in a study of blood T cell repertoires in COVID-19. Here immunoSEQ multiplex PCR was the method, and the copy in TCRdb shows in-frame clones only, minus some. This sample has roughly 120,000 clones, with about nine tenths found just once. Sequenced: peripheral blood. The receptors stem from a man in his forties with acute or convalescent COVID-19.

This rearrangement joins TRBV6-5 to TRBJ1-5; 9 nucleotides align to TRBD1. Germline loops: CDR1 MNHEY, CDR2 SVGAGI. V was pared by 6 bases and J by 5 bases, with 5 bases of the junction left unmatched. CDR3 size: 14 residues. The CDR3 here is CASSYRDRDQPQHF. The CDR3 nucleotides are TGTGCCAGCAGCTACCGGGACAGGGATCAGCCCCAGCATTTT.

This clone occurred once. V usage is TRBV29-1 and J usage is TRBJ2-5; TRBD1 aligns across 10 bases. This CDR3 contains 13 residues. The germline CDR1 and CDR2 sequences are SQVTM and ANQGSEA. V trimming: 4 bases; J trimming: 4 bases; junction bases outside the gene matches: 3. The CDR3 sequence is CSVGRTGGETQYF. The CDR3, as DNA: TGCAGCGTTGGCAGGACAGGGGGAGAGACCCAGTACTTC.

The chain carries TRBV7-6 and TRBJ2-7; weak D call: TRBD2 (5 bases). V was clipped by 0 bases and J by 5 bases, with 8 bases between them. Germline CDR1 is SGHVS and CDR2 is FNYEAQ. The length of the CDR3 is 13 residues. CDR3: CASSLAGSDEQYF. For the CDR3, the DNA is TGTGCCAGCAGCTTAGCGGGTAGCGACGAGCAGTACTTC.

This clone was recorded once. The rearrangement joins TRBV6-5 to TRBJ2-7, with D possibly TRBD1 on 5 matching bases. Trimming removed 8 bases from V and 3 bases from J, with 11 bases in between. In germline, CDR1 is MNHEY, CDR2 SVGAGI. The CDR3 has 12 residues. This CDR3 is CASSDSVYEQYF. The CDR3 bases are TGTGCCAGCTCTGACAGTGTCTACGAGCAGTACTTC.